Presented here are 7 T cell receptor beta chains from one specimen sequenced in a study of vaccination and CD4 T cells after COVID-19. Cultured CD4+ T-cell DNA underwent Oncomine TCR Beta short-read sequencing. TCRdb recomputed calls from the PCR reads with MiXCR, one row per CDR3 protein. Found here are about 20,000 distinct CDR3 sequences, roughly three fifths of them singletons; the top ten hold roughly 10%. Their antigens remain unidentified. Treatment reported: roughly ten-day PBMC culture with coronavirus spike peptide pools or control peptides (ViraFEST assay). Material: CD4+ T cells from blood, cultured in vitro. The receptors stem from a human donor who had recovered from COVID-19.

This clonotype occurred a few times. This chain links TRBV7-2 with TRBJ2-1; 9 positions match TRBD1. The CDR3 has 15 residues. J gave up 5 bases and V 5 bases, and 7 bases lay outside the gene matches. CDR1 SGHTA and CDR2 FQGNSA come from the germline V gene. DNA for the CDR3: TGTGCCAGCAGCCCAACAGGGGGCGCCCACAATGAGCAGTTCTTC. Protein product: CASSPTGGAHNEQFF.

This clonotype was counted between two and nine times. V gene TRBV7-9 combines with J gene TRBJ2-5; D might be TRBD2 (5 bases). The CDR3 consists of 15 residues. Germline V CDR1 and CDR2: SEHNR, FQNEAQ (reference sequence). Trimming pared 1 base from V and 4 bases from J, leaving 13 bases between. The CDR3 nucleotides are TGTGCCAGCAGCTTAGACCCTCCCGGGATAGAGACCCAGTACTTC. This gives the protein CASSLDPPGIETQYF.

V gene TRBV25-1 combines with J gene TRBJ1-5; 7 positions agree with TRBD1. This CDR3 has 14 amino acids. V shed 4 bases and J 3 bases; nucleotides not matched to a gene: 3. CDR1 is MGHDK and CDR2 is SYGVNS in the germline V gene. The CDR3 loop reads CASSVTGSNQPQHF. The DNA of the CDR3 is TGTGCCAGCAGTGTGACAGGGTCCAATCAGCCCCAGCATTTT.

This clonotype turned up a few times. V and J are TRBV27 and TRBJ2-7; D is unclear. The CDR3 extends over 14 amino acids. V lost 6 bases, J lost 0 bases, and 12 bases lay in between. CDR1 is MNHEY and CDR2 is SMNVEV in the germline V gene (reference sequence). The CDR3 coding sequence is TGTGCCAGCAGAAAATTACTTAGCTCCTACGAGCAGTACTTC. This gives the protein CASRKLLSSYEQYF.

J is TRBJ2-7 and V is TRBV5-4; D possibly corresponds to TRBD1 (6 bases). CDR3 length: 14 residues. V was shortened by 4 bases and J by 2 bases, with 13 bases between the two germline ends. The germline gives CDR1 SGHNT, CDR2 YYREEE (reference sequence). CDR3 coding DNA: TGTGCCAGCAGCGCAACAGGGTTCCCCTACGAGCAGTACTTC. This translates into CASSATGFPYEQYF.

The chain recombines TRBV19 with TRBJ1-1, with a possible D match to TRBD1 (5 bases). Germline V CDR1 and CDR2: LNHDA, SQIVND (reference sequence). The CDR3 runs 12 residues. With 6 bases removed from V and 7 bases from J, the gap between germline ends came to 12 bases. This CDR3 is CASRGRADEAFF. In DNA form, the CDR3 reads TGTGCCAGTAGGGGCAGGGCCGATGAAGCTTTCTTT. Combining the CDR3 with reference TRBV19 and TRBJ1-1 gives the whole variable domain DGGITQSPKYLFRKEGQNVTLSCEQNLNHDAMYWYRQDPGQGLRLIYYSQIVNDFQKGDIAEGYSVSREKKESFPLTVTSAQKNPTAFYLCASRGRADEAFFGQGTRLTVV.

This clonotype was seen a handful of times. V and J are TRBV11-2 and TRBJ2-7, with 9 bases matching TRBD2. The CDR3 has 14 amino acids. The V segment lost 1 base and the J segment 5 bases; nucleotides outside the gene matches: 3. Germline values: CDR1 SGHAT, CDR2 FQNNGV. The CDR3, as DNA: TGTGCCAGCAGCTTAGGCGGGAGGGCCGACGAGCAGTACTTC. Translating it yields CASSLGGRADEQYF.